This TCR beta chain is from a study of blood T cell repertoires in COVID-19. Across the study: COVID-19 samples, acute and convalescent, were from the United States, Italy and Spain. In each case, the material was cDNA or gDNA derived from T cells, B-cell-depleted T cells, or PBMCs.

Trimming left V 1 base short and J 5 bases short, with 15 bases between. Germline assignment: CDR1 SGHRS and CDR2 YFSETQ. The CDR3 length is 16 residues. Per the authors' pipeline: The authors estimated nucleated cell counts from reference gene primer amplification. The table came from immunoSEQ multiplex PCR; TCRdb's copy has only in-frame clones and leaves some out. From that table come the V and J calls and clone size; the DNA was used to work out D and trimming. The sample yields roughly 100,000 clones, approximately 78% seen once. The clonotype was recovered from a man between 60 and 75 years old with active or convalescent COVID-19. Input material: peripheral blood. This chain links TRBV5-1 with TRBJ2-2; tentative D call: TRBD1 (5 bases). The CDR3 sequence: CASSLSAGLKTGELFF. The CDR3 nucleotides are TGCGCCAGCAGCTTGAGCGCAGGGTTAAAGACCGGGGAGCTGTTTTTT.